This TCR beta chain emerged from a study of blood T cell repertoires in COVID-19. Background on the study: COVID-19 samples from acute and convalescent phases originated in the United States, Italy and Spain. PBMCs, B-cell-depleted T cells, or T cells were the source of the cDNA or gDNA that made up the material.

As handled by the study authors: Estimated nucleated cell counts came from reference gene primer amplification. Data came from immunoSEQ multiplex PCR; TCRdb stores just in-frame clones and leaves some out. The V and J calls and clone size come from that table; D and trimming were worked out from the DNA. Of some 180,000 clones in the sample, around 87% were seen once. The germline CDR1 and CDR2 sequences are SQVTM and ANQGSEA. This CDR3 contains 13 residues. V shed 6 bases and J shed 4 bases, with 15 bases lying between them. Patients in Seattle were enrolled during active infection, then followed longitudinally.

The gene calls are TRBV29-1 and TRBJ1-1; D remains ambiguous. Sequences were obtained from peripheral blood. This clonotype was obtained from a woman aged 80 or over with COVID-19, enrolled during active disease. CDR3: CSVSRERATEAFF. The CDR3 DNA is TGCAGCGTCTCGAGGGAGAGGGCCACTGAAGCTTTCTTT.